What follows are 21 T cell receptor beta chains derived from one specimen sequenced in a study of cytomegalovirus exposure and HLA in healthy donors. Using immunoSEQ multiplex PCR, the repertoire was profiled, and TCRdb retains in-frame clones only, with some absent. Among fewer than 150,000 clones listed, approximately 85% were seen once. The sample was PBMCs. Receptor source: a young man in good health and CMV-seronegative.

The V call is TRBV13, the J call TRBJ1-1; 7 nucleotides line up with TRBD1. The germline V gene encodes CDR1 PRHDT and CDR2 FYEKMQ (reference sequence). V shed 1 base, J shed 6 bases, and the junction held 5 bases outside the gene matches. The CDR3 spans 14 residues. In DNA, the CDR3 is TGTGCCAGCAGCTTAGAAGGGCAGGGGGCTGAAGCTTTCTTT. Its protein is CASSLEGQGAEAFF.

This chain joins TRBV19 and TRBJ2-3; 10 bases line up with TRBD2. The CDR3 has 12 amino acids. Germline loops: CDR1 LNHDA, CDR2 SQIVND (reference sequence). Trimming cost V 6 bases and J 9 bases; bases outside gene matches: 3. The DNA of the CDR3 is TGTGCCAGTAGGCTAGCGGGAGAGACGCAGTATTTT. Protein sequence: CASRLAGETQYF.

This clone turned up a few times. V usage is TRBV10-3 and J usage is TRBJ2-7; TRBD2 might be the D (6 bases). CDR3 length: 14 residues. The V gene lost 6 bases and the J gene lost 6 bases, with 18 bases spanning the gap. Looked up from germline, CDR1 is ENHRY and CDR2 is SYGVKD. The DNA for the CDR3 is TGTGCCATCAGCAAGGAAACGGGAGAGCCCGAGCAGTACTTC. This codes for CAISKETGEPEQYF.

The table lists this clone with a few counts. The V gene is TRBV27, the J gene TRBJ1-3; TRBD1 agrees at 10 bases. V lost 3 bases, J lost 2 bases, and 10 bases stayed unmatched. CDR1 and CDR2 from the germline V gene are MNHEY and SMNVEV (reference sequence). This CDR3 is 18 amino acids long. The CDR3 sequence: CASSLLFPGTGAGNTIYF. The CDR3, as DNA: TGTGCCAGCAGTTTGCTCTTCCCCGGGACAGGGGCTGGAAACACCATATATTTT.

The chain couples TRBV7-8 to TRBJ1-2, with a possible D match to TRBD1 (5 bases). Germline assignment: CDR1 SGHVS and CDR2 FQNEAQ. V was clipped by 0 bases and J by 8 bases, with 10 bases between them. The CDR3 extends over 13 amino acids. The CDR3 is CASSLAWGAGYTF. CDR3 sequence (DNA): TGTGCCAGCAGCTTAGCCTGGGGCGCCGGCTACACCTTC.

The chain couples TRBV7-6 to TRBJ2-1, with 10 positions matching TRBD2. Looked up from germline, CDR1 is SGHVS and CDR2 is FNYEAQ. This CDR3 has 16 amino acids. V was clipped by 5 bases and J by 1 base; unmatched bases: 5. The CDR3 bases are TGTGCCAGCAGCACCCTTAGCGGGGGGTCCTACAATGAGCAGTTCTTC. Protein product: CASSTLSGGSYNEQFF.

The rearrangement joins TRBV10-3 to TRBJ2-3; 9 positions match TRBD2. Per germline, CDR1 ENHRY and CDR2 SYGVKD. The CDR3 has 16 amino acids. V gave up 0 bases and J gave up 3 bases; unmatched junction bases: 4. The CDR3, as DNA: TGTGCCATCAGTGAGTCGAGACTAGCGGAGACAGATACGCAGTATTTT. Residues: CAISESRLAETDTQYF.

The chain joins TRBV5-6 to TRBJ2-1; 9 nucleotides match TRBD1. V shed 2 bases, J shed 15 bases, and the junction held 12 bases outside the gene matches. CDR1 and CDR2 from the germline V gene are SGHDT and YYEEEE. The length of the CDR3 is 14 residues. CDR3 in DNA: TGTGCCAGCAGCTTCCCAGGGAGGACAGGGGAACTGTTCTTC. Translation gives CASSFPGRTGELFF.

This clone has just one count. As DNA, the CDR3 is TGTGCCAGTAGTGGGGGGACAGGGGTCTTGGACGAGCAGTACTTC. Translating it yields CASSGGTGVLDEQYF. The rearrangement links TRBV19 to TRBJ2-7; the match to TRBD1 covers 10 bases. The CDR3 totals 15 residues. In germline, CDR1 is LNHDA, CDR2 SQIVND (reference sequence). Trimming at V came to 5 bases and at J to 5 bases, leaving 9 bases not matched to a gene.

This chain uses TRBV5-1 with TRBJ2-2; 12 bases agree with TRBD2. The CDR3 spans 16 residues. The V segment lost 4 bases and the J segment 5 bases; nucleotides outside the gene matches: 6. CDR1 is SGHRS, CDR2 YFSETQ, per germline. The CDR3 DNA sequence: TGCGCCAGCAGCCAGACTAGCGGGGGTGGTACCGGGGAGCTGTTTTTT. Encoded protein: CASSQTSGGGTGELFF.

The CDR3 reads CASSPPGAEAFF. The DNA for the CDR3 is TGTGCCAGCAGCCCTCCAGGGGCTGAAGCTTTCTTT. The V and J genes are TRBV28 and TRBJ1-1; tentatively, D is TRBD1 (6 bases). Germline V gene lookup returns CDR1 MDHEN and CDR2 SYDVKM. The CDR3 extends over 12 amino acids. The V and J ends lost 6 bases and 6 bases respectively, with 11 bases between them. The full variable domain, with the rest looked up from reference TRBV28 and TRBJ1-1, is DVKVTQSSRYLVKRTGEKVFLECVQDMDHENMFWYRQDPGLGLRLIYFSYDVKMKEKGDIPEGYSVSREKKERFSLILESASTNQTSMYLCASSPPGAEAFFGQGTRLTVV.

In DNA form, the CDR3 reads TGTGCCAGCAGCCAAGAGAGACAGGGGTCGTCAGATACGCAGTATTTT. Its protein product is CASSQERQGSSDTQYF. The chain joins TRBV4-2 to TRBJ2-3, with 8 bases fitting TRBD1. The CDR3 has 16 amino acids. V lost 0 bases, J lost 4 bases, and 6 bases stayed unmatched. Per the germline V gene, CDR1 is LGHNA and CDR2 is YNFKEQ.

CDR3 in DNA: TGTGCCAGCAGCCCGCCCCCCCCCAGTGTCCGCGGCGAGCAGTACTTC. This codes for CASSPPPPSVRGEQYF. The gene calls are TRBV7-9 and TRBJ2-7; D gene unclear. Germline V gene lookup returns CDR1 SEHNR and CDR2 FQNEAQ (reference sequence). The germline V and J ends were trimmed by 5 bases and 6 bases, with 23 bases remaining between them. CDR3 length: 16 residues.

V gene TRBV7-2 combines with J gene TRBJ2-2; 10 bases align to TRBD2. Germline values: CDR1 SGHTA, CDR2 FQGNSA. The CDR3 is made up of 16 amino acids. J lost 5 bases, V lost 4 bases, and 7 bases had no gene match. CDR3 sequence reads: CASSSERGGGTGELFF. The CDR3 nucleotides are TGTGCCAGCAGCTCCGAGCGGGGGGGTGGGACCGGGGAGCTGTTTTTT. The whole variable domain, remainder taken from reference TRBV7-2 and TRBJ2-2, is GAGVSQSPSNKVTEKGKDVELRCDPISGHTALYWYRQSLGQGLEFLIYFQGNSAPDKSGLPSDRFSAERTGGSVSTLTIQRTQQEDSAVYLCASSSERGGGTGELFFGEGSRLTVL.

The chain uses TRBV7-2 and TRBJ2-3, with D possibly matching TRBD2 (5 bases). Trimming took 1 base from V and 1 from J, leaving 9 bases between them. The CDR3 is 15 amino acids. Germline CDR1 reads SGHTA; CDR2 reads FQGNSA. The CDR3 spells CASSLDGGRTDTQYF. DNA of the CDR3: TGTGCCAGCAGCTTAGATGGCGGGCGCACAGATACGCAGTATTTT.

Here the CDR3 DNA reads TGTGCCAGCAGCGACAGGAAACGAAACACCATATATTTT. It is translated as CASSDRKRNTIYF. This chain links TRBV7-9 with TRBJ1-3; tentatively, D is TRBD1 (6 bases). Trimming pared 5 bases from V and 5 bases from J, leaving 10 bases between. CDR3 length: 13 amino acids. Germline CDR1 is SEHNR and CDR2 is FQNEAQ (reference sequence).

This clone was observed a single time. The gene calls are TRBV4-1 and TRBJ1-5; 7 nucleotides align to TRBD1. Germline values: CDR1 MGHRA, CDR2 YSYEKL. The CDR3 is 18 amino acids. V was clipped by 0 bases and J by 1 base; unmatched bases: 9. DNA of the CDR3: TGCGCCAGCAGCCAAGATACGGGAGGGGGCTTCAGCAATCAGCCCCAGCATTTT. Protein product: CASSQDTGGGFSNQPQHF.

The rearrangement uses TRBV5-1 and TRBJ1-4; 10 nucleotides align to TRBD1. V lost 4 bases to trimming and J lost 6 bases; unmatched junction nucleotides: 9. CDR1 is SGHRS, CDR2 YFSETQ, per germline. CDR3 length: 16 amino acids. The CDR3 sequence is CASSHGQGGADEKLFF. CDR3 DNA sequence: TGCGCCAGCAGCCACGGACAGGGGGGCGCCGATGAAAAACTGTTTTTT.

J is TRBJ1-1 and V is TRBV29-1; TRBD1 might be the D (5 bases). V shed 7 bases and J shed 0 bases, with 12 bases lying between them. Germline V lookup: CDR1 SQVTM, CDR2 ANQGSEA. The CDR3 runs to 13 residues. The CDR3 is CSAKTDMNTEAFF. The CDR3 bases are TGCAGCGCTAAGACAGATATGAACACTGAAGCTTTCTTT.

CDR3 bases: TGCGCCAGCAGCCAGGGCGGCAGGGATCAGCCCCAGCATTTT. It yields the protein CASSQGGRDQPQHF. The V and J genes are TRBV5-1 and TRBJ1-5; weak D call: TRBD1 (5 bases). Between the trimmed V and J ends, which lost 4 bases and 5 bases, there was a span of 13 bases. CDR3 length equals 14 residues. Germline V gene data show CDR1 as SGHRS and CDR2 as YFSETQ.

This clone has only one observation. The genes are TRBV7-6 and TRBJ2-7; the match to TRBD1 covers 7 bases. The CDR3 totals 18 residues. Unmatched junction bases numbered 14, after V lost 1 base and J lost 2 bases. Germline V CDR1 and CDR2: SGHVS, FNYEAQ. CDR3: CASSLEPQSIDRAYEQYF. The DNA for the CDR3 is TGTGCCAGCAGCTTAGAACCCCAATCCATTGACAGGGCCTACGAGCAGTACTTC.